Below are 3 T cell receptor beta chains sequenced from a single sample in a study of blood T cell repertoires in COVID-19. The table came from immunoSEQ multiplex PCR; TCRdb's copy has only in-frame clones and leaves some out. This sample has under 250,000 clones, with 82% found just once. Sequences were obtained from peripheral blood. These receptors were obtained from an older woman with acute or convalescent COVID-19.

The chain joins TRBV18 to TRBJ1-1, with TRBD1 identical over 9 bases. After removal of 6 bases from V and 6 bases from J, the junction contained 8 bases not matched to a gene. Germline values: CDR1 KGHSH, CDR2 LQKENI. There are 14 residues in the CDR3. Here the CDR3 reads CASSGTGILAEAFF. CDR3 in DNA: TGTGCCAGCTCCGGGACAGGGATTTTGGCTGAAGCTTTCTTT.

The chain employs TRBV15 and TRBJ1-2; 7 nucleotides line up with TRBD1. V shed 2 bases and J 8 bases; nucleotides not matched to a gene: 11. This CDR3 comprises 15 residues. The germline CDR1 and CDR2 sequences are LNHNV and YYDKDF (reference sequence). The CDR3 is CATSRLGDREEGYTF. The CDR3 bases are TGTGCCACCAGCAGACTTGGTGACAGGGAGGAAGGCTACACCTTC.

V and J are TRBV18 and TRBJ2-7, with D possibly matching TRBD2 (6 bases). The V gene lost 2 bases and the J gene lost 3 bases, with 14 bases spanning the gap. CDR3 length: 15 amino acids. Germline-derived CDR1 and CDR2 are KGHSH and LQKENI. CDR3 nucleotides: TGTGCCAGCTCACCAGAGATCGGGGGTATCTACGAGCAGTACTTC. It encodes CASSPEIGGIYEQYF. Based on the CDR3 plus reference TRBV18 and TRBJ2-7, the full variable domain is NAGVMQNPRHLVRRRGQEARLRCSPMKGHSHVYWYRQLPEEGLKFMVYLQKENIIDESGMPKERFSAEFPKEGPSILRIQQVVRGDSAAYFCASSPEIGGIYEQYFGPGTRLTVT.